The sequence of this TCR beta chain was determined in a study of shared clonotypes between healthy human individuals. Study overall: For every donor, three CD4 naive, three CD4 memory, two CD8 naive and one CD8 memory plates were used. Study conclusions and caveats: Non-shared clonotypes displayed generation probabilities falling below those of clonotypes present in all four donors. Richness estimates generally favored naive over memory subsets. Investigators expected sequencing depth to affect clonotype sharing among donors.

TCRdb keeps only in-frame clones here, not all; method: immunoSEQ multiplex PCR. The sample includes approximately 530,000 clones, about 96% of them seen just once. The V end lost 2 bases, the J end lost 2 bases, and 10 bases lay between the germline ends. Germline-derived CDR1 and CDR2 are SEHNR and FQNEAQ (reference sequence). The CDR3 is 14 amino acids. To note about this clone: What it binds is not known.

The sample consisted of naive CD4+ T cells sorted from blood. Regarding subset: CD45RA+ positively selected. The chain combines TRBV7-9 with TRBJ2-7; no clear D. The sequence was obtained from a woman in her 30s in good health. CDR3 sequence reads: CASSLFEGTYEQYF. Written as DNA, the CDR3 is TGTGCCAGCAGCTTATTTGAAGGTACCTACGAGCAGTACTTC.